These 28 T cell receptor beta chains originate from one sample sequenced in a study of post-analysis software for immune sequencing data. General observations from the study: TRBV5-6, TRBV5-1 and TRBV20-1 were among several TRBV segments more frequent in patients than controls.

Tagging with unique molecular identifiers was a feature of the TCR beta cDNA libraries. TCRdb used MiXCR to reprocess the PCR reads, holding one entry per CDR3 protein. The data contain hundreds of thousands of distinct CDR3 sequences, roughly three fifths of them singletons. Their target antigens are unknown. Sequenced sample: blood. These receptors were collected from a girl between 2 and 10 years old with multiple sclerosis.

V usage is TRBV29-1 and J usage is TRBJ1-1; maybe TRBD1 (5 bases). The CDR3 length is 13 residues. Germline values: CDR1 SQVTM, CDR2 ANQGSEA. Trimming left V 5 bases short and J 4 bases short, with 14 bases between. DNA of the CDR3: TGCAGCGTTAGAATCACCGGGGGCACTGAAGCTTTCTTT. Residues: CSVRITGGTEAFF.

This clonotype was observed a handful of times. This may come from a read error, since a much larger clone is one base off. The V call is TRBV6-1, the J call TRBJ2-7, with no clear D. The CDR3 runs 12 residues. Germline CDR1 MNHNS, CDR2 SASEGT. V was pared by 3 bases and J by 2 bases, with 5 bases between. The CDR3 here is CASSESPYEQYF. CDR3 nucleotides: TGTGCCAGCAGTGAGAGCCCCTACGAGCAGTACTTC.

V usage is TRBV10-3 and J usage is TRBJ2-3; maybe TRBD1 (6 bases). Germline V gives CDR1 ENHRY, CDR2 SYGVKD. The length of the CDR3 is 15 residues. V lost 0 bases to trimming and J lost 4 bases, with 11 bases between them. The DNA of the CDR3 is TGTGCCATCAGTGAGTCGACAGGTATCGCAGATACGCAGTATTTT. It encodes CAISESTGIADTQYF.

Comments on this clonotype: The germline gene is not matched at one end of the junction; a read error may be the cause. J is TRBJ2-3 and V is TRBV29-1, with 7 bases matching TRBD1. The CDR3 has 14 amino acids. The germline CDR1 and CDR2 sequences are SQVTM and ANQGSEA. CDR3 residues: CSVGDRGTTDAQYF. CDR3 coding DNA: TGCAGCGTTGGGGACAGAGGGACCACAGATGCGCAGTATTTT.

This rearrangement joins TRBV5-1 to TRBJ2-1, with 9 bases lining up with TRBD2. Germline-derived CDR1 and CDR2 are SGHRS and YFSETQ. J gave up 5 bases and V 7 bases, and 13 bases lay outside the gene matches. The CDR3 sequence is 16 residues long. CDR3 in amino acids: CASGYLVAGDHNEQFF. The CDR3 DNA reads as TGCGCCAGCGGCTACCTCGTAGCGGGAGACCACAATGAGCAGTTCTTC.

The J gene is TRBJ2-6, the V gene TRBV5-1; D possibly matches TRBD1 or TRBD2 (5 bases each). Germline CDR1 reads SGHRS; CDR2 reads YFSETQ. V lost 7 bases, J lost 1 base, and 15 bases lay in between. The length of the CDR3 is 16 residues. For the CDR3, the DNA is TGCGCCAGCTCCCCCGGAGAGGGGTCTGGGGCCAACGTCCTGACTTTC. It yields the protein CASSPGEGSGANVLTF.

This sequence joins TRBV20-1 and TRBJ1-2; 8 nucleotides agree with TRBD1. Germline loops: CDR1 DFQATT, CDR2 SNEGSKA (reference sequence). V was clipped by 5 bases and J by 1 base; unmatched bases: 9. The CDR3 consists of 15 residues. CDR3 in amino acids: CSAAPDRGHNYGYTF. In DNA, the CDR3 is TGCAGTGCTGCCCCAGACAGGGGCCATAACTATGGCTACACCTTC.

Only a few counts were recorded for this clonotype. In DNA form, the CDR3 reads TGCAGTGCTAGAACGACAACCGCCAGGGATCACGGCTACACCTTC. This codes for CSARTTTARDHGYTF. V is TRBV20-1 and J is TRBJ1-2; possibly TRBD1 for D (5 bases). V was clipped by 2 bases and J by 8 bases, with 21 bases between them. Germline-derived CDR1 and CDR2 are DFQATT and SNEGSKA (reference sequence). CDR3 length equals 15 residues.

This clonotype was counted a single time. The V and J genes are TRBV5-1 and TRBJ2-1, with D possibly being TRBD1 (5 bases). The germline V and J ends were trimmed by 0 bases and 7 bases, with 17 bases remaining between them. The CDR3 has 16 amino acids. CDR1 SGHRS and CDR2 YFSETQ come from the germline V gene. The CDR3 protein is CASSLEPGRVRNEQFF. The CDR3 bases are TGCGCCAGCAGCTTGGAACCAGGCAGGGTGAGGAATGAGCAGTTCTTC.

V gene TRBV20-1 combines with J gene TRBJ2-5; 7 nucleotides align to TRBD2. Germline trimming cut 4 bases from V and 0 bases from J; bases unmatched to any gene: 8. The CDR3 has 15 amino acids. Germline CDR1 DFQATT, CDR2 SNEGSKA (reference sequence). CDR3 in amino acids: CSAMGTTLYQETQYF. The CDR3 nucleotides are TGCAGTGCTATGGGGACTACTCTATACCAAGAGACCCAGTACTTC.

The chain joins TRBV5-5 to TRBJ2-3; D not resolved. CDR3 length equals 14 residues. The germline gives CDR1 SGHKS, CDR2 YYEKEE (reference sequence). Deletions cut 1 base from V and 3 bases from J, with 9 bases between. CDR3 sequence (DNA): TGTGCCAGCAGCTTGACAAGCGTTACAGATACGCAGTATTTT. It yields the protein CASSLTSVTDTQYF.

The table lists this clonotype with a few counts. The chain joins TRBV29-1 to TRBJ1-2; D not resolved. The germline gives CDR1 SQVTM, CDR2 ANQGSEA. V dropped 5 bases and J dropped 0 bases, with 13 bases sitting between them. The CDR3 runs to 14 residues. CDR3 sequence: CSVWGPGSNYGYTF. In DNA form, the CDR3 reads TGCAGCGTTTGGGGTCCGGGATCTAACTATGGCTACACCTTC.

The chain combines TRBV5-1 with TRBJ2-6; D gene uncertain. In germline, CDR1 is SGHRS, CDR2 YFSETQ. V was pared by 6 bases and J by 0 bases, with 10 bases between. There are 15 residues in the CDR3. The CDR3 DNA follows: TGCGCCAGCAACGTGGGTAACTCTGGGGCCAACGTCCTGACTTTC. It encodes CASNVGNSGANVLTF.

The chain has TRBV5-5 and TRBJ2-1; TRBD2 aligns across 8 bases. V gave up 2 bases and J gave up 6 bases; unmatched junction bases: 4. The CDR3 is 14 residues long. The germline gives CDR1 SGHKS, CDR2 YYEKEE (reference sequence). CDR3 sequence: CASSFGGGGNEQFF. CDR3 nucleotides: TGTGCCAGCAGCTTCGGGGGGGGAGGCAATGAGCAGTTCTTC. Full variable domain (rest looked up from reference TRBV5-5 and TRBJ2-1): DAGVTQSPTHLIKTRGQQVTLRCSPISGHKSVSWYQQVLGQGPQFIFQYYEKEERGRGNFPDRFSARQFPNYSSELNVNALLLGDSALYLCASSFGGGGNEQFFGPGTRLTVL.

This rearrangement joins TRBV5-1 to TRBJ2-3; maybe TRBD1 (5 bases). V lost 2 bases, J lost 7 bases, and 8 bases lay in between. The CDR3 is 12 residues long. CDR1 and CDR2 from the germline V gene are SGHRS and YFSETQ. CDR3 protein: CASSFRTNTQYF. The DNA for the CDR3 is TGCGCCAGCAGCTTTAGGACAAATACGCAGTATTTT.

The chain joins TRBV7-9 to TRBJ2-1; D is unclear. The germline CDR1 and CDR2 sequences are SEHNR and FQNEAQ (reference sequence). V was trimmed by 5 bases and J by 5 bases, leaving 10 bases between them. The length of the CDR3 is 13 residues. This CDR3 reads CASSLGAHNEQFF. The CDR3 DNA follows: TGTGCCAGCAGCCTCGGAGCCCACAATGAGCAGTTCTTC.

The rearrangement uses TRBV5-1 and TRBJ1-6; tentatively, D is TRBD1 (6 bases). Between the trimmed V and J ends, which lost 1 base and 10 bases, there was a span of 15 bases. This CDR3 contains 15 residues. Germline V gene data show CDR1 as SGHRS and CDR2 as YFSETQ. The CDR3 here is CASSLQDSLESPLHF. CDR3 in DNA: TGCGCCAGCAGCTTGCAGGACAGCCTGGAGTCACCCCTCCACTTT.

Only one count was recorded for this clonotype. The DNA of the CDR3 is TGTGCCAGCAGCCAAGAGCAGCGGGGGGGCGCGGACATTCAGTACTTC. This encodes CASSQEQRGGADIQYF. V and J are TRBV4-2 and TRBJ2-4; 10 bases are a match to TRBD2. Germline-derived CDR1 and CDR2 are LGHNA and YNFKEQ. Trimming at V came to 0 bases and at J to 8 bases, leaving 7 bases not matched to a gene. CDR3 size: 16 residues.

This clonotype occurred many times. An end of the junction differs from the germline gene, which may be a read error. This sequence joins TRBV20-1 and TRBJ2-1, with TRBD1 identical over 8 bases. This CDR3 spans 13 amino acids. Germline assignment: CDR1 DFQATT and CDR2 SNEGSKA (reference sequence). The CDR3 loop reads CSATGGSYNEQFF. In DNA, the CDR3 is TGCAGCGCTACAGGGGGCTCCTACAATGAGCAGTTCTTC.

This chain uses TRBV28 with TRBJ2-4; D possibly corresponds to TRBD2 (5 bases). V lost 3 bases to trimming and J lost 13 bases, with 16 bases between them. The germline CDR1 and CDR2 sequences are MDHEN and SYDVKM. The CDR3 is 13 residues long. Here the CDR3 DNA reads TGTGCCAGCAGTTTGATTACCGAGAGGGAGCAGTACTTC. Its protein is CASSLITEREQYF.

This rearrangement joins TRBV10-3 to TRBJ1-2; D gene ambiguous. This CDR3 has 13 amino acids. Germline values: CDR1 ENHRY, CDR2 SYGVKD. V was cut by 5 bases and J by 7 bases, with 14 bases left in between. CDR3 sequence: CAISTAESSGYTF. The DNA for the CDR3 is TGTGCCATCAGTACTGCCGAAAGCTCTGGCTACACCTTC.

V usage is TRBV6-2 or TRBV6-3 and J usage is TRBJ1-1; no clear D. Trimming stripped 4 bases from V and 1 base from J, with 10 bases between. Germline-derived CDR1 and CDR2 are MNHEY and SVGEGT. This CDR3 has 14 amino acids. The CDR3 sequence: CASSSPTWNTEAFF. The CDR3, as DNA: TGTGCCAGCAGTTCACCAACATGGAACACTGAAGCTTTCTTT.

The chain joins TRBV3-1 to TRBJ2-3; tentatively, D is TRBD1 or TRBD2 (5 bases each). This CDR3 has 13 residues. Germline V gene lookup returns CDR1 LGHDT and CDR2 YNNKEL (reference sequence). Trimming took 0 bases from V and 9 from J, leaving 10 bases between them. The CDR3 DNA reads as TGTGCCAGCAGCCAAGATCATGGGACGACGCAGTATTTT. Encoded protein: CASSQDHGTTQYF.

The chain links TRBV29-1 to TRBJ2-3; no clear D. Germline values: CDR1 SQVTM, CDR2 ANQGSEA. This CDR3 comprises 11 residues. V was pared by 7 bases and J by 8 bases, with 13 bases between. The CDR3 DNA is TGCAGCGGATACGACCCAGGTACGCAGTATTTT. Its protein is CSGYDPGTQYF.

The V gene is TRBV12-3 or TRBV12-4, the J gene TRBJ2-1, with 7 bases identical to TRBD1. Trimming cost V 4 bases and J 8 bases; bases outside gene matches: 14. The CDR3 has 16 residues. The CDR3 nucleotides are TGTGCCAGCAGTTCCCTAAGGGGGCCTAGGGGCGATGAGCAGTTCTTC. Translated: CASSSLRGPRGDEQFF.

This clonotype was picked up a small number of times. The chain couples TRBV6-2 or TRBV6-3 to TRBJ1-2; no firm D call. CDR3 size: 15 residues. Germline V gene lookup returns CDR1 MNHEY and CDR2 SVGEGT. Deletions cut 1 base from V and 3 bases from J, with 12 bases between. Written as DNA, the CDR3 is TGTGCCAGCAGTTACTTGGCGACAACCCACTATGGCTACACCTTC. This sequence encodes CASSYLATTHYGYTF.

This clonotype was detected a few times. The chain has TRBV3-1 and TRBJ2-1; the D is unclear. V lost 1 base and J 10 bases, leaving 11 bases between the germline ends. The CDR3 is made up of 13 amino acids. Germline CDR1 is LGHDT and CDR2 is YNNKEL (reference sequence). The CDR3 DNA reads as TGTGCCAGCAGCCAAGGGCCAGGTGGCGAGCAGTTCTTC. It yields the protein CASSQGPGGEQFF.

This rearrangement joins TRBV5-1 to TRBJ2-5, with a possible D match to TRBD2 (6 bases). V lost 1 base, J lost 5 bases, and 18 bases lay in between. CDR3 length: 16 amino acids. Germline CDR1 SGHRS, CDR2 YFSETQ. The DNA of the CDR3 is TGCGCCAGCAGCTTGATCGTCCGGGGAGGTGGGGAGACCCAGTACTTC. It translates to CASSLIVRGGGETQYF.